This TCR beta chain came from a study of blood T cells in healthy people across ages. Findings and limits, study-wide: Observed TCR beta diversity per million T cells went down as age went up. This fall followed a roughly linear course with age. PBMCs went unsorted, and a conclusive naive versus antigen-experienced comparison was therefore prevented. Diversity figures derived from one million T cells were judged to underestimate the true value.

V lost 0 bases, J lost 1 base, and 7 bases lay in between. The CDR3 is made up of 14 amino acids. Per germline, CDR1 SQVTM and CDR2 ANQGSEA. Every participating donor contributed around 9.5 milliliters of peripheral blood through a draw. A second roughly 6 to 11 cycle PCR used barcoded and J-beta primers. TCRdb used MiXCR to reprocess the 5' RACE reads, holding one entry per CDR3 protein. The repertoire holds hundreds of thousands of distinct CDR3 sequences, with around 43% as singletons. A note on this clonotype: Its specificity is not known.

This receptor was taken from a man aged 80 or over in good health. The V call is TRBV29-1, the J call TRBJ1-3; the D gene is possibly TRBD1 (5 bases). The sequenced sample consisted of blood. CDR3 DNA sequence: TGCAGCGTTGAAGAATCAGGGTCTGGAAACACCATATATTTT. As protein: CSVEESGSGNTIYF.